This entry lists 9 T cell receptor beta chains sequenced from one sample in a study of metastatic and nonmetastatic thyroid tumors. Via MiXCR, TCRdb re-called the PCR reads. The sample lists tens of thousands of clones; roughly 26% were seen once. The entire patient cohort was treatment-naive prior to thyroid surgery. The sample taken for sequencing was blood. The receptors were sampled from a female donor with papillary thyroid cancer or a benign thyroid nodule (not recorded which). Some clones in this sample may be carry-over from other donors' samples.

This clone came up a few times. The rearrangement links TRBV19 to TRBJ2-7; maybe TRBD2 (5 bases). Trimming left V 4 bases short and J 0 bases short, with 10 bases between. From germline, CDR1 is LNHDA and CDR2 SQIVND (reference sequence). The CDR3 runs 14 residues. The CDR3 coding sequence is TGTGCCAGTAGTACTAGCTCGCTCTCCTACGAGCAGTACTTC. Translated: CASSTSSLSYEQYF.

This clone showed up many times. CDR3 region: CSASLPGQSNYEQYF. In DNA, the CDR3 is TGCAGTGCTAGTCTTCCAGGACAGTCCAACTACGAGCAGTACTTC. The V call is TRBV20-1, the J call TRBJ2-7; a weak D match, TRBD1 (6 bases). Germline CDR1 is DFQATT and CDR2 is SNEGSKA (reference sequence). The CDR3 spans 15 residues. V lost 3 bases and J 3 bases, leaving 18 bases between the germline ends.

This clone appeared a single time. This chain joins TRBV7-8 and TRBJ2-1, with D unresolved. CDR1 and CDR2 (germline): SGHVS, FQNEAQ. CDR3 length equals 15 residues. The CDR3 DNA is TGTGAAAGCAGCTTAGGTTTGGGAACTTACAATGAGCAGTTCTTC. It yields the protein CESSLGLGTYNEQFF.

This clone has a handful of counts. The V and J genes are TRBV19 and TRBJ1-1, with 8 bases that match TRBD1. The CDR3 has 15 amino acids. V dropped 7 bases and J dropped 2; count of bases not matched to a gene: 9. Germline V gives CDR1 LNHDA, CDR2 SQIVND (reference sequence). The CDR3 DNA reads TGTGCCAGTAAAGGGGCAGGGGGCTTAAACACTGAAGCTTTCTTT. It encodes CASKGAGGLNTEAFF.

The gene calls are TRBV20-1 and TRBJ2-7, with 9 bases lining up with TRBD1. CDR1 is DFQATT and CDR2 is SNEGSKA in the germline V gene (reference sequence). With V trimmed by 2 bases and J by 5 bases, 10 bases remained unmatched. CDR3 size: 15 residues. CDR3 nucleotide sequence: TGCAGTGCTAGACACCAAACAGGGGGCATCGACGAGCAGTACTTC. It translates to CSARHQTGGIDEQYF.

Concerning this clone itself: The junction shows a germline mismatch at one end, possibly a read error. This chain uses TRBV3-1 with TRBJ2-3; D possibly corresponds to TRBD2 (7 bases). The V gene's germline CDR1 is LGHDT and CDR2 YNNKEL (reference sequence). The CDR3 totals 15 residues. This chain's CDR3 is CAGSQRHFGGHTQYF. CDR3 bases: TGTGCCGGCAGCCAACGACATTTCGGGGGGCATACGCAGTATTTT.

The table lists this clone with a few counts. This sequence joins TRBV12-3 or TRBV12-4 and TRBJ1-1; perhaps TRBD1 as D (5 bases). The CDR3 runs to 14 residues. V dropped 7 bases and J dropped 0 bases, with 12 bases sitting between them. This CDR3 is CASNTGILNTEAFF. The CDR3 DNA sequence: TGTGCCAGCAATACAGGAATATTGAACACTGAAGCTTTCTTT.

This clone was detected once. The rearrangement uses TRBV20-1 and TRBJ2-6; D perhaps matches TRBD2 (5 bases). Germline V gene sequence: CDR1 DFQATT, CDR2 SNEGSKA (reference sequence). V was clipped by 5 bases and J by 0 bases, with 20 bases between them. This CDR3 is 18 amino acids long. Here the CDR3 reads CSAPRLGKKGSGANVLTF. CDR3 DNA sequence: TGCAGTGCTCCCCGTCTCGGGAAAAAGGGCTCTGGGGCCAACGTCCTGACTTTC.

In this sample, this clone turned up many times. One junction end disagrees with the germline gene, perhaps due to a read error. This chain uses TRBV4-1 with TRBJ1-1; D not certain. The V gene's germline CDR1 is MGHRA and CDR2 YSYEKL. The CDR3 totals 15 residues. The CDR3 protein is CASNQDPTSPWEAFF. The CDR3 DNA sequence: TGCGCCAGCAACCAAGACCCCACGAGCCCATGGGAAGCTTTCTTT.